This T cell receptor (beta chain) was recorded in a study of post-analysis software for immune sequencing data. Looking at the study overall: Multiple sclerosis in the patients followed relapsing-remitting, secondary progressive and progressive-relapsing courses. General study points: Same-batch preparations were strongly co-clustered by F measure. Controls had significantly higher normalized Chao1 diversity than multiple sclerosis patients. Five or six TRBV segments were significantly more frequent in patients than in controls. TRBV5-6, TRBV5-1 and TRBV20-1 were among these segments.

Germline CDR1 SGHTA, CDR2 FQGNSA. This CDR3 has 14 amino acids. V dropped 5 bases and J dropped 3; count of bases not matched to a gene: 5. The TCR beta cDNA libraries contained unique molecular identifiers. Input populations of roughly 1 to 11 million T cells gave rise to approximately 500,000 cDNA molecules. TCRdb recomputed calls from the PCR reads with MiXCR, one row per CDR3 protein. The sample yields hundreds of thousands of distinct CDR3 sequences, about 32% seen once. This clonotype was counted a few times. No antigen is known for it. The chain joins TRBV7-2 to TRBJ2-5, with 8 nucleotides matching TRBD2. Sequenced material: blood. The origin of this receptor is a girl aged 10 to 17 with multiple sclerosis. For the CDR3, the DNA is TGTGCCAGCAGCCCGCACGGGGGGGAAGAGACCCAGTACTTC. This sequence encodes CASSPHGGEETQYF. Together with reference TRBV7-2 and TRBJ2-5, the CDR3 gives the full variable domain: GAGVSQSPSNKVTEKGKDVELRCDPISGHTALYWYRQSLGQGLEFLIYFQGNSAPDKSGLPSDRFSAERTGGSVSTLTIQRTQQEDSAVYLCASSPHGGEETQYFGPGTRLLVL.